The 24 T cell receptor beta chains given below trace back to one sample, sequenced in a study of blood T cell repertoires in COVID-19. The data were produced by immunoSEQ multiplex PCR, yet TCRdb's version contains in-frame clones alone and is incomplete. The sample carries 150,000 to 180,000 clones, around 84% recorded once. The sequenced material came from peripheral blood. The receptor set was obtained from a woman aged 55-70 years with COVID-19, enrolled during active disease.

The chain uses TRBV7-9 and TRBJ1-5; TRBD1 is a possible D gene (6 bases). The CDR3 spans 14 residues. Germline CDR1 and CDR2: SEHNR and FQNEAQ (reference sequence). The V and J ends lost 5 bases and 3 bases respectively, with 11 bases between them. The CDR3 loop reads CASSPDSVNQPQHF. CDR3 coding DNA: TGTGCCAGCAGCCCGGACAGTGTCAATCAGCCCCAGCATTTT.

V gene TRBV21-1 combines with J gene TRBJ2-2; the DNA was not compared with TRBD1, the D call given in the table. TRBV21-1 constitutes a pseudogene. The CDR3 is made up of 17 amino acids. CDR3 in amino acids: CASSRVVGQDETGELFF. The CDR3 coding sequence is TGTGCCAGCAGCAGGGTCGTAGGACAGGACGAAACCGGGGAGCTGTTTTTT.

In this sample, this clone turned up many times. This chain connects TRBV27 to TRBJ1-6; 10 bases line up with TRBD1. The CDR3 is 16 residues long. V lost 4 bases to trimming and J lost 9 bases; unmatched junction nucleotides: 9. Germline values: CDR1 MNHEY, CDR2 SMNVEV (reference sequence). The CDR3 bases are TGTGCCAGCAGTTCCTTGGACAGGGGGAATGGTTCACCCCTCCACTTT. Translating it yields CASSSLDRGNGSPLHF.

This clone occurred once. The sample holds other DNA sequences that translate to the same CDR3. The CDR3 is CATSRDRGQETQYF. Here the CDR3 DNA reads TGTGCCACCAGCAGAGACAGGGGTCAAGAGACCCAGTACTTC. The chain links TRBV15 to TRBJ2-5; TRBD1 is a possible D gene (6 bases). From germline, CDR1 is LNHNV and CDR2 YYDKDF (reference sequence). The CDR3 sequence is 14 residues long. V was pared by 0 bases and J by 2 bases, with 7 bases between.

The chain is built from TRBV2 and TRBJ1-2; perhaps TRBD1 as D (6 bases). Trimming removed 1 base from V and 4 bases from J, with 7 bases in between. CDR3 length: 13 residues. Per the germline V gene, CDR1 is SNHLY and CDR2 is FYNNEI. The CDR3 sequence is CASSEGQVYGYTF. CDR3 DNA: TGTGCCAGCAGTGAAGGACAGGTCTATGGCTACACCTTC.

The chain is built from TRBV7-3 and TRBJ2-6; 8 positions match TRBD2. In germline, CDR1 is SGHTA, CDR2 FQGTGA. This CDR3 has 16 amino acids. Losses at the gene ends were 5 bases for V and 3 bases for J; bases not matched to a gene: 6. DNA for the CDR3: TGTGCCAGCAGCCCCTCCGGGGGGGGTGGGGCCAACGTCCTGACTTTC. Translation gives CASSPSGGGGANVLTF. Full variable domain (rest looked up from reference TRBV7-3 and TRBJ2-6): GAGVSQTPSNKVTEKGKYVELRCDPISGHTALYWYRQSLGQGPEFLIYFQGTGAADDSGLPNDRFFAVRPEGSVSTLKIQRTERGDSAVYLCASSPSGGGGANVLTFGAGSRLTVL.

This chain connects TRBV11-3 to TRBJ2-5, with D maybe TRBD2 (5 bases). Per the germline V gene, CDR1 is SGHNT and CDR2 is YENEEA. This CDR3 region has 13 residues. V was trimmed by 5 bases and J by 4 bases, leaving 11 bases between them. CDR3 DNA sequence: TGTGCCAGCAGCCAAGGACTTCTAGAGACCCAGTACTTC. Protein sequence: CASSQGLLETQYF. Variable domain in full (rest from reference TRBV11-3 and TRBJ2-5): EAGVVQSPRYKIIEKKQPVAFWCNPISGHNTLYWYLQNLGQGPELLIRYENEEAVDDSQLPKDRFSAERLKGVDSTLKIQPAELGDSAVYLCASSQGLLETQYFGPGTRLLVL.

The chain links TRBV6-5 to TRBJ1-6; TRBD1 matches 7 bases. Germline values: CDR1 MNHEY, CDR2 SVGAGI. CDR3 length: 12 residues. V lost 6 bases and J lost 9; bases outside the gene matches: 2. Written as DNA, the CDR3 is TGTGCCAGCAGGCAGGGGGGTTCACCCCTCCACTTT. This encodes CASRQGGSPLHF.

V and J are TRBV5-1 and TRBJ1-1, with 7 bases identical to TRBD1. Germline assignment: CDR1 SGHRS and CDR2 YFSETQ. After removal of 0 bases from V and 0 bases from J, the junction contained 17 bases not matched to a gene. CDR3 size: 20 residues. The CDR3 spells CASSLAPGQTVGSMNTEAFF. The CDR3 DNA follows: TGCGCCAGCAGCTTGGCCCCGGGACAGACCGTGGGGTCTATGAACACTGAAGCTTTCTTT.

The chain links TRBV5-6 to TRBJ2-2; 11 positions match TRBD2. Trimming took 5 bases from V and 5 from J; bases not matched to a gene: 8. Germline V gene data show CDR1 as SGHDT and CDR2 as YYEEEE. This CDR3 comprises 16 residues. CDR3: CASSLAGGSRTGELFF. The CDR3 nucleotides read TGTGCCAGCAGTCTAGCGGGGGGAAGTAGGACCGGGGAGCTGTTTTTT.

V gene TRBV10-3 combines with J gene TRBJ1-1; D not resolved. CDR3 length equals 13 residues. Germline CDR1 reads ENHRY; CDR2 reads SYGVKD. Trimming left V 8 bases short and J 0 bases short, with 10 bases between. The CDR3 sequence is CAIGVAMNTEAFF. DNA for the CDR3: TGTGCCATCGGAGTCGCCATGAACACTGAAGCTTTCTTT.

The V call is TRBV9, the J call TRBJ1-2; 12 nucleotides agree with TRBD1. V gave up 0 bases and J gave up 7 bases; unmatched junction bases: 16. Germline V CDR1 and CDR2: SGDLS, YYNGEE. The CDR3 has 19 residues. CDR3 bases: TGTGCCAGCAGCGTAGCCTCTACGGGATCGGGACAGGGGGCGCGTGGCTACACCTTC. Translated, it gives CASSVASTGSGQGARGYTF.

In its sample, this clone was seen once. This chain links TRBV5-4 with TRBJ2-1; D is possibly TRBD2 (5 bases). Trimming cost V 7 bases and J 0 bases, with 14 bases left between them. CDR1 and CDR2 (germline): SGHNT, YYREEE (reference sequence). The CDR3 runs to 15 residues. CDR3 DNA sequence: TGTGCCAGCTCTGGAGGCGGATACTCCTACAATGAGCAGTTCTTC. It encodes CASSGGGYSYNEQFF. Drawing the rest from reference TRBV5-4 and TRBJ2-1, the complete variable domain is ETGVTQSPTHLIKTRGQQVTLRCSSQSGHNTVSWYQQALGQGPQFIFQYYREEENGRGNFPPRFSGLQFPNYSSELNVNALELDDSALYLCASSGGGYSYNEQFFGPGTRLTVL.

The V gene is TRBV4-1, the J gene TRBJ1-6; TRBD1 matches at 7 bases. J lost 11 bases, V lost 2 bases, and 6 bases had no gene match. This CDR3 has 14 amino acids. Germline V lookup: CDR1 MGHRA, CDR2 YSYEKL. The CDR3 protein is CASSQTGVLPPLHF. The CDR3 coding sequence is TGCGCCAGCAGCCAAACAGGGGTCCTACCACCCCTCCACTTT.

DNA for the CDR3: TGCGCCAGCAGCTCCGGGACAGGGCAATCACCCCTCCACTTT. This sequence encodes CASSSGTGQSPLHF. The chain recombines TRBV5-1 with TRBJ1-6; the match to TRBD1 covers 9 bases. The V and J ends lost 3 bases and 10 bases, in that order; junction bases with no gene match: 5. Germline V gene data show CDR1 as SGHRS and CDR2 as YFSETQ. This CDR3 region has 14 residues.

CDR3 protein: CASSQGTPGGTEAFF. The CDR3 nucleotides read TGTGCCAGCAGCCAAGGGACTCCCGGGGGCACTGAAGCTTTCTTT. The V gene is TRBV3-1 (or the pseudogene TRBV3-2), the J gene TRBJ1-1; a weak D match, TRBD1 (5 bases). V was shortened by 1 base and J by 4 bases, with 13 bases between the two germline ends. Germline CDR1 and CDR2: LGHDT and YNNKEL (reference sequence). This CDR3 is 15 amino acids long.

The genes are TRBV14 and TRBJ1-2; 10 bases align to TRBD1. Per germline, CDR1 SGHDN and CDR2 FVKESK. The CDR3 loop spans 16 amino acids. With V trimmed by 4 bases and J by 8 bases, 13 bases remained unmatched. The CDR3 DNA reads TGTGCCAGCAGCCTATCCTCCGGGACAGGGGTAGCGGGCTACACCTTC. This sequence encodes CASSLSSGTGVAGYTF.

This clone has a single count. J is TRBJ1-4 and V is TRBV6-4, with 9 bases fitting TRBD1. CDR1 and CDR2 (germline): MRHNA, SNTAGT. This CDR3 spans 14 amino acids. The trim removed 2 bases at V and 7 bases at J, leaving 2 bases unmatched. CDR3 protein: CASSDTGGSEKLFF. CDR3 nucleotides: TGTGCCAGCAGTGACACAGGGGGCTCTGAAAAACTGTTTTTT.

The chain carries TRBV15 and TRBJ2-2; 14 positions agree with TRBD2. This CDR3 spans 18 amino acids. V was clipped by 5 bases and J by 5 bases; unmatched bases: 10. Germline CDR1 LNHNV, CDR2 YYDKDF (reference sequence). Here the CDR3 DNA reads TGTGCCACCAGCCCACGGACTAGCGGGAGGAGTAGTACCGGGGAGCTGTTTTTT. It yields the protein CATSPRTSGRSSTGELFF.

The chain couples TRBV9 to TRBJ1-1, with a possible D match to TRBD1 (5 bases). V was cut by 4 bases and J by 6 bases, with 10 bases left in between. The germline V gene has CDR1 SGDLS and CDR2 YYNGEE. This CDR3 comprises 12 residues. The CDR3 here is CASSPATAEAFF. CDR3 coding DNA: TGTGCCAGCAGCCCGGCGACAGCTGAAGCTTTCTTT. Combining the CDR3 with reference TRBV9 and TRBJ1-1 gives the whole variable domain DSGVTQTPKHLITATGQRVTLRCSPRSGDLSVYWYQQSLDQGLQFLIQYYNGEERAKGNILERFSAQQFPDLHSELNLSSLELGDSALYFCASSPATAEAFFGQGTRLTVV.

The chain combines TRBV7-8 with TRBJ2-5; D is perhaps TRBD2 (5 bases). Trimming stripped 3 bases from V and 5 bases from J, with 10 bases between. Germline V gene lookup returns CDR1 SGHVS and CDR2 FQNEAQ. The CDR3 covers 13 residues. The CDR3 here is CASSFGLSETQYF. The CDR3 DNA reads TGTGCCAGCAGCTTTGGACTCTCTGAGACCCAGTACTTC. The full variable domain, completed using reference TRBV7-8 and TRBJ2-5, is GAGVSQSPRYKVAKRGQDVALRCDPISGHVSLFWYQQALGQGPEFLTYFQNEAQLDKSGLPSDRFFAERPEGSVSTLKIQRTQQEDSAVYLCASSFGLSETQYFGPGTRLLVL.

The chain recombines TRBV6-5 with TRBJ2-3, with 7 positions matching TRBD1. V lost 4 bases, J lost 3 bases, and 7 bases stayed unmatched. CDR3 length: 15 residues. Germline values: CDR1 MNHEY, CDR2 SVGAGI. The CDR3: CASSSGQLVTDTQYF. DNA for the CDR3: TGTGCCAGCAGTTCGGGACAGTTGGTAACAGATACGCAGTATTTT.

The chain links TRBV27 to TRBJ1-1, with 7 bases identical to TRBD1. With 0 bases clipped from V and 0 bases from J, the junction kept 7 bases outside the gene matches. Germline lookup yields CDR1 MNHEY and CDR2 SMNVEV (reference sequence). The CDR3 runs 17 residues. The CDR3 is CASSLSPPTGMNTEAFF. CDR3 DNA: TGTGCCAGCAGTTTATCGCCCCCGACAGGGATGAACACTGAAGCTTTCTTT.

This clone has a handful of counts. CDR3 loop: CASSLGTLNTEAFF. CDR3 DNA: TGCGCCAGCAGCTTGGGGACTCTGAACACTGAAGCTTTCTTT. The chain recombines TRBV5-1 with TRBJ1-1, with D hard to call. V gave up 0 bases and J gave up 0 bases, with 6 bases separating them. In germline, CDR1 is SGHRS, CDR2 YFSETQ. This CDR3 contains 14 residues.